The following is a T cell receptor (beta chain) sequence with its context. Antigen: not known. Preparation of the TCRbeta library was carried out with unique molecular identifiers. One entry per CDR3 protein, called by TCRdb with MiXCR from the PCR reads. This table holds a few hundred thousand distinct CDR3 sequences, around 13% found once. This specimen comes from a study of T-cell reconstitution after alpha-beta-depleted transplantation in children. Broader study findings: Surviving recipient cells, namely T cells and thymic progenitors, were the source of high day-60 TCRbeta diversity in some patients. At around two months after transplant, the alpha-beta T cells were reportedly derived from several hundred expanded clones that came from non-depleted graft cells. T-cell counts and diversity were attributed mostly to newly produced T cells one year after transplant.

CDR1 and CDR2 from the germline V gene are MDHEN and SYDVKM. Losses at the gene ends were 2 bases for V and 9 bases for J; bases not matched to a gene: 11. The CDR3 extends over 17 amino acids. The receptor comes from a male patient aged 10-17 years who had a stem cell transplant for acute myeloid leukemia, so the T cells may come from the graft donor. This specimen was PBMCs, mostly from graft donor cells, taken 360 days after TCRalphabeta/CD19-depleted stem cell transplant. The chain joins TRBV28 to TRBJ2-1; 12 nucleotides match TRBD2. The CDR3: CASSLEELAGGPGEQFF. The CDR3 coding sequence is TGTGCCAGCAGTTTAGAGGAGCTAGCGGGAGGGCCGGGTGAGCAGTTCTTC.